This is a list of T cell receptor beta chains from one sample in a study of identical twins. TCRdb used MiXCR to reprocess the 5' RACE reads, holding one entry per CDR3 protein. Of hundreds of thousands of distinct CDR3 sequences in the sample, over 8.5% were seen once. In addition, the sample was reused for a study of yellow fever vaccine responses in identical twins.

The sample was PBMCs. The origin of the receptors is a woman aged 18-35 years in good health. Each CDR3 is given with its conserved first and last residue. The D gene is left open where the match is weak. Expanded clones are given a class, and other clones once, few, many or no size at all.

d_call: NA; clone_size: many; v_call: TRBV9; j_call: TRBJ2-7; cdr3_aa: CASSPSNYEQYF; cdr3_nt: TGTGCCAGCAGCCCGAGCAATTACGAGCAGTACTTC
d_call: TRBD2; clone_size: few; v_call: TRBV20-1; j_call: TRBJ2-1; cdr3_aa: CSAPIPGTSSNEQFF; cdr3_nt: TGCAGTGCTCCCATCCCCGGGACTAGTTCTAATGAGCAGTTCTTC
d_call: NA; clone_size: few; v_call: TRBV6-2/TRBV6-3; j_call: TRBJ2-1; cdr3_aa: CASSYGVRRTNNEQFF; cdr3_nt: TGTGCCAGCAGTTACGGTGTACGACGAACAAACAATGAGCAGTTCTTC
d_call: NA; clone_size: many; v_call: TRBV7-2; j_call: TRBJ2-1; cdr3_aa: CASSLEGRGNEQFF; cdr3_nt: TGTGCCAGCAGCTTAGAAGGTAGAGGCAATGAGCAGTTCTTC
d_call: NA; clone_size: NA; v_call: TRBV10-3; j_call: TRBJ1-5; cdr3_aa: CAISDVRTGNQPQHF; cdr3_nt: TGTGCCATCAGTGACGTCAGGACGGGAAATCAGCCCCAGCATTTT
d_call: TRBD2; clone_size: few; v_call: TRBV10-3; j_call: TRBJ2-5; cdr3_aa: CAVKGLAVKETQYF; cdr3_nt: TGTGCCGTCAAAGGACTAGCGGTAAAAGAGACCCAGTACTTC
d_call: NA; clone_size: many; v_call: TRBV7-2; j_call: TRBJ2-3; cdr3_aa: CASSLWGSGTDTQYF; cdr3_nt: TGTGCCAGCAGCTTATGGGGGTCTGGCACAGATACGCAGTATTTT
d_call: NA; clone_size: many; v_call: TRBV27; j_call: TRBJ2-3; cdr3_aa: CASSLLGGTDTQYF; cdr3_nt: TGCGCCAGCAGCTTGTTGGGGGGCACAGATACGCAGTATTTT
d_call: TRBD2; clone_size: many; v_call: TRBV3-1; j_call: TRBJ2-7; cdr3_aa: CASSQGGTSGLF; cdr3_nt: TGTGCCAGCAGCCAAGGGGGGACTAGCGGCCTCTTC
d_call: NA; clone_size: few; v_call: TRBV6-1; j_call: TRBJ2-5; cdr3_aa: CASRDTPGEETQYF; cdr3_nt: TGTGCCAGCAGGGATACACCGGGGGAAGAGACCCAGTACTTC
d_call: NA; clone_size: NA; v_call: TRBV29-1; j_call: TRBJ2-1; cdr3_aa: CSVEGGGQHNEQFF; cdr3_nt: TGCAGCGTTGAAGGGGGGGGACAGCACAATGAGCAGTTCTTC
d_call: TRBD1; clone_size: NA; v_call: TRBV30; j_call: TRBJ1-1; cdr3_aa: CAWSPRDRVALNTEAFF; cdr3_nt: TGTGCCTGGAGCCCCCGGGACAGGGTCGCGTTAAACACTGAAGCTTTCTTT
d_call: NA; clone_size: few; v_call: TRBV7-2; j_call: TRBJ2-2; cdr3_aa: CASSRDHTGELFF; cdr3_nt: TGTGCCAGCAGCCGTGATCACACCGGGGAGCTGTTTTTT
d_call: NA; clone_size: NA; v_call: TRBV4-1; j_call: TRBJ2-3; cdr3_aa: CASSQAPADTQYF; cdr3_nt: TGCGCCAGCAGCCAAGCCCCCGCAGATACGCAGTATTTT
d_call: TRBD2; clone_size: NA; v_call: TRBV5-8; j_call: TRBJ2-7; cdr3_aa: CASSPDGGAYEQYF; cdr3_nt: TGTGCCAGCAGCCCGGACGGGGGGGCCTACGAGCAGTACTTC
d_call: NA; clone_size: NA; v_call: TRBV27; j_call: TRBJ2-5; cdr3_aa: CASSSIWGGARETQYF; cdr3_nt: TGTGCCAGCAGTTCCATTTGGGGGGGGGCCAGAGAGACCCAGTACTTC
d_call: TRBD2; clone_size: NA; v_call: TRBV25-1; j_call: TRBJ2-1; cdr3_aa: CASSELVASGYNEQFF; cdr3_nt: TGTGCCAGCAGTGAACTCGTGGCTAGCGGGTACAATGAGCAGTTCTTC
d_call: NA; clone_size: NA; v_call: TRBV25-1; j_call: TRBJ2-1; cdr3_aa: CASSSRADGNEQFF; cdr3_nt: TGTGCCAGCAGTAGCCGGGCGGACGGGAATGAGCAGTTCTTC
d_call: NA; clone_size: few; v_call: TRBV7-3; j_call: TRBJ2-1; cdr3_aa: CASSYRAQGNINEQFF; cdr3_nt: TGTGCCAGCAGCTATAGGGCGCAGGGGAATATTAATGAGCAGTTCTTC
d_call: NA; clone_size: NA; v_call: TRBV27; j_call: TRBJ2-6; cdr3_aa: CASRPNGGYSGANVLTF; cdr3_nt: TGTGCCAGCAGGCCTAACGGGGGTTATTCTGGGGCCAACGTCCTGACTTTC
d_call: NA; clone_size: NA; v_call: TRBV2; j_call: TRBJ2-3; cdr3_aa: CASSERGYQGGDTQYF; cdr3_nt: TGTGCCAGCAGTGAAAGGGGCTATCAAGGGGGAGATACGCAGTATTTT
d_call: TRBD1; clone_size: NA; v_call: TRBV2; j_call: TRBJ2-7; cdr3_aa: CASSRSGTGGEYEQYF; cdr3_nt: TGTGCCAGCAGTCGCTCCGGGACAGGGGGCGAATACGAGCAGTACTTC
d_call: TRBD1; clone_size: NA; v_call: TRBV30; j_call: TRBJ2-1; cdr3_aa: CAWSSGQKDEQFF; cdr3_nt: TGTGCCTGGAGCTCGGGACAGAAGGATGAGCAGTTCTTC
d_call: NA; clone_size: few; v_call: TRBV19; j_call: TRBJ2-6; cdr3_aa: CASSIWGAGANVLTF; cdr3_nt: TGTGCCAGTAGTATTTGGGGAGCTGGGGCCAACGTCCTGACTTTC
d_call: NA; clone_size: few; v_call: TRBV4-2; j_call: TRBJ2-7; cdr3_aa: CASSQSHYGEQYF; cdr3_nt: TGTGCCAGCAGCCAAAGCCACTACGGCGAGCAGTACTTC
d_call: NA; clone_size: NA; v_call: TRBV10-3; j_call: TRBJ1-6; cdr3_aa: CAISVQGPPDSPLHF; cdr3_nt: TGTGCCATCAGTGTGCAGGGGCCGCCGGATTCACCCCTCCACTTT
d_call: TRBD2; clone_size: NA; v_call: TRBV7-3; j_call: TRBJ2-2; cdr3_aa: CASSSPIAGGRDTGELFF; cdr3_nt: TGTGCCAGCAGCTCTCCTATAGCGGGGGGTAGGGACACCGGGGAGCTGTTTTTT
d_call: NA; clone_size: NA; v_call: TRBV28; j_call: TRBJ2-3; cdr3_aa: CASSAQTGVTDTQYF; cdr3_nt: TGTGCCAGCAGTGCCCAGACAGGCGTCACAGATACGCAGTATTTT
d_call: NA; clone_size: many; v_call: TRBV4-2; j_call: TRBJ1-3; cdr3_aa: CASSRRDDGNTIYF; cdr3_nt: TGTGCCAGCAGCCGACGGGACGATGGAAACACCATATATTTT
d_call: NA; clone_size: NA; v_call: TRBV12-3/TRBV12-4; j_call: TRBJ2-3; cdr3_aa: CASRGASADTQYF; cdr3_nt: TGTGCCAGCAGGGGGGCTAGCGCAGATACGCAGTATTTT
d_call: NA; clone_size: few; v_call: TRBV28; j_call: TRBJ2-5; cdr3_aa: CASSFWGRDGETQYF; cdr3_nt: TGTGCCAGCAGTTTCTGGGGCAGGGATGGAGAGACCCAGTACTTC
d_call: TRBD2; clone_size: many; v_call: TRBV6-1; j_call: TRBJ2-3; cdr3_aa: CASSRGTSGADTQYF; cdr3_nt: TGTGCCAGCAGCCGAGGGACTAGCGGGGCAGATACGCAGTATTTT
d_call: TRBD2; clone_size: few; v_call: TRBV7-9; j_call: TRBJ2-7; cdr3_aa: CASSSSGTSDNEQYF; cdr3_nt: TGTGCCAGCAGCTCTTCCGGGACTAGCGATAACGAGCAGTACTTC
d_call: NA; clone_size: few; v_call: TRBV7-9; j_call: TRBJ2-7; cdr3_aa: CASSPDGAYEQYF; cdr3_nt: TGTGCCAGCAGCCCGGACGGCGCCTACGAGCAGTACTTC
d_call: TRBD2; clone_size: NA; v_call: TRBV4-1; j_call: TRBJ2-7; cdr3_aa: CASAVTGTSVYEQYF; cdr3_nt: TGCGCCAGCGCAGTCACCGGGACTAGCGTTTACGAGCAGTACTTC
d_call: TRBD1; clone_size: few; v_call: TRBV24-1; j_call: TRBJ1-2; cdr3_aa: CATSDSRQTGWAYGYTF; cdr3_nt: TGTGCCACCAGTGATTCCCGGCAGACAGGGTGGGCCTATGGCTACACCTTC
d_call: NA; clone_size: many; v_call: TRBV27; j_call: TRBJ1-1; cdr3_aa: CASSSLGGGTEAFF; cdr3_nt: TGTGCCAGCAGTTCCCTAGGGGGGGGCACTGAAGCTTTCTTT
d_call: TRBD2; clone_size: many; v_call: TRBV2; j_call: TRBJ2-1; cdr3_aa: CASQTIGGGGSSYNEQFF; cdr3_nt: TGTGCCAGCCAAACTATCGGCGGGGGGGGAAGCTCCTACAATGAGCAGTTCTTC
d_call: NA; clone_size: few; v_call: TRBV2; j_call: TRBJ1-4; cdr3_aa: CASTERGGGEKLFF; cdr3_nt: TGTGCCAGCACCGAACGGGGCGGGGGCGAAAAACTGTTTTTT
d_call: NA; clone_size: NA; v_call: TRBV28; j_call: TRBJ2-6; cdr3_aa: CASTSMGGLANVLTF; cdr3_nt: TGTGCCAGCACCTCCATGGGGGGATTGGCCAACGTCCTGACTTTC
d_call: TRBD2; clone_size: few; v_call: TRBV7-9; j_call: TRBJ2-7; cdr3_aa: CASSSSGTSGPYEQYF; cdr3_nt: TGTGCCAGCAGCTCCTCCGGGACTAGCGGGCCCTACGAGCAGTACTTC
d_call: NA; clone_size: few; v_call: TRBV6-5; j_call: TRBJ2-3; cdr3_aa: CASSYSSPDTQYF; cdr3_nt: TGTGCCAGCAGTTACTCCAGCCCAGATACGCAGTATTTT
d_call: NA; clone_size: few; v_call: TRBV5-6; j_call: TRBJ2-7; cdr3_aa: CASSTEGGRSYEQYF; cdr3_nt: TGTGCCAGCAGCACCGAGGGTGGCAGATCCTACGAGCAGTACTTC
d_call: TRBD2; clone_size: NA; v_call: TRBV5-1; j_call: TRBJ2-3; cdr3_aa: CASSGVAGANDLSQYF; cdr3_nt: TGCGCCAGCAGCGGGGTAGCGGGAGCAAACGATCTATCGCAGTATTTT
d_call: NA; clone_size: NA; v_call: TRBV25-1; j_call: TRBJ2-3; cdr3_aa: CASSEYLQGRTDTQYF; cdr3_nt: TGTGCCAGCAGTGAATATCTCCAGGGGAGGACAGATACGCAGTATTTT
d_call: NA; clone_size: many; v_call: TRBV5-1; j_call: TRBJ2-7; cdr3_aa: CASREEQGISEQYF; cdr3_nt: TGCGCCAGCAGAGAAGAGCAGGGTATAAGCGAGCAGTACTTC
d_call: NA; clone_size: NA; v_call: TRBV9; j_call: TRBJ2-7; cdr3_aa: CASSPRSGDREQYF; cdr3_nt: TGTGCCAGCAGCCCACGTTCGGGGGATAGGGAGCAGTACTTC
d_call: NA; clone_size: many; v_call: TRBV6-1; j_call: TRBJ2-3; cdr3_aa: CASSETGGTGTDTQYF; cdr3_nt: TGTGCCAGCAGTGAAACGGGGGGCACGGGGACAGATACGCAGTATTTT
d_call: NA; clone_size: few; v_call: TRBV9; j_call: TRBJ2-7; cdr3_aa: CASSVGGERMEQYF; cdr3_nt: TGTGCCAGCAGCGTAGGAGGAGAGCGAATGGAGCAGTACTTC
d_call: TRBD1; clone_size: few; v_call: TRBV12-3/TRBV12-4; j_call: TRBJ1-1; cdr3_aa: CASSGTGADTEAFF; cdr3_nt: TGTGCCAGCAGTGGGACAGGGGCGGACACTGAAGCTTTCTTT
d_call: NA; clone_size: few; v_call: TRBV20-1; j_call: TRBJ1-1; cdr3_aa: CSVAPRVKVSTEAFF; cdr3_nt: TGCAGTGTCGCGCCCAGGGTAAAGGTGTCCACTGAAGCTTTCTTT
d_call: TRBD2; clone_size: NA; v_call: TRBV6-5; j_call: TRBJ2-5; cdr3_aa: CASSLLGQGGRETQYF; cdr3_nt: TGTGCCAGCAGCTTACTCGGTCAGGGAGGGCGAGAGACCCAGTACTTC
d_call: TRBD2; clone_size: few; v_call: TRBV11-2; j_call: TRBJ2-2; cdr3_aa: CASSHQAGRANTGELFF; cdr3_nt: TGTGCCAGCAGCCACCAAGCGGGAAGGGCGAACACCGGGGAGCTGTTTTTT
d_call: NA; clone_size: few; v_call: TRBV10-3; j_call: TRBJ1-1; cdr3_aa: CAIIERDGTEAFF; cdr3_nt: TGTGCCATCATAGAGCGGGATGGCACTGAAGCTTTCTTT
d_call: NA; clone_size: few; v_call: TRBV5-1; j_call: TRBJ2-5; cdr3_aa: CASSLFPRETQYF; cdr3_nt: TGCGCCAGCAGCTTGTTCCCCCGAGAGACCCAGTACTTC
d_call: NA; clone_size: many; v_call: TRBV10-3; j_call: TRBJ2-2; cdr3_aa: CAIGESLPAGELFF; cdr3_nt: TGTGCCATCGGTGAGAGTTTACCCGCCGGGGAGCTGTTTTTT
d_call: NA; clone_size: NA; v_call: TRBV11-2; j_call: TRBJ2-7; cdr3_aa: CASSLWQESYEQYF; cdr3_nt: TGTGCCAGCAGCTTGTGGCAGGAGTCCTACGAGCAGTACTTC